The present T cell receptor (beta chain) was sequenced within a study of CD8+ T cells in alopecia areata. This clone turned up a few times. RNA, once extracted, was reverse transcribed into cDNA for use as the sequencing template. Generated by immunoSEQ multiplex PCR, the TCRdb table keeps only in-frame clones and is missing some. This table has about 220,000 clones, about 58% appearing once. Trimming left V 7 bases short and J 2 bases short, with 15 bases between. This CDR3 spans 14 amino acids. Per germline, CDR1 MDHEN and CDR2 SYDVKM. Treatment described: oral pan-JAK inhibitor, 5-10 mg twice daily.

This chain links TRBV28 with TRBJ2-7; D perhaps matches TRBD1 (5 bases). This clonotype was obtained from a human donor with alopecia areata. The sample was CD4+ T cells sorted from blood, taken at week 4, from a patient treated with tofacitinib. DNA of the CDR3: TGTGCCAGCAACCCCCCAGGGATAACCTACGAGCAGTACTTC. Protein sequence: CASNPPGITYEQYF.